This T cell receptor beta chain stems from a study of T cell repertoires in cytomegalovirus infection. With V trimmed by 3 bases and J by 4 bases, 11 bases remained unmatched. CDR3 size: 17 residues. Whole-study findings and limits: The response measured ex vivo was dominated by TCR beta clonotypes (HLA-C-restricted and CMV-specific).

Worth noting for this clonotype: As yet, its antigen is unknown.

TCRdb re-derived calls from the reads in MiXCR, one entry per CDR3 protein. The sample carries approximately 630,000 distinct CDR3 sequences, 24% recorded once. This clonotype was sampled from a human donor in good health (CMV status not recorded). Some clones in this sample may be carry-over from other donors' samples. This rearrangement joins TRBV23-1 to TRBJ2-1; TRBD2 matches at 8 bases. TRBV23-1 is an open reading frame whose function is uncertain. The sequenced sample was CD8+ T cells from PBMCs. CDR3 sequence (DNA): TGCGCCAGCAGTCACCCGATACCGGGGGGGCCTTACAATGAGCAGTTCTTC. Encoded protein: CASSHPIPGGPYNEQFF.